This entry lists 6 T cell receptor beta chains sequenced from one sample in a study of blood T cell repertoires in COVID-19. TCRdb's table, derived via immunoSEQ multiplex PCR, lists solely in-frame clones and lacks some. Of roughly 320,000 clones in the sample, 86% are singletons; the top ten hold about 4%. Sequenced material: PBMCs or T cells enriched from blood (not recorded which). The receptor source for this set is a man under 40 who had recovered from COVID-19.

The rearrangement uses TRBV28 and TRBJ2-7; no clear D. Germline V gene sequence: CDR1 MDHEN, CDR2 SYDVKM. Trimming cost V 1 base and J 0 bases, with 7 bases left between them. This CDR3 spans 14 amino acids. DNA of the CDR3: TGTGCCAGCAGTTTATTCTCCCCCTCCTACGAGCAGTACTTC. It encodes CASSLFSPSYEQYF.

V gene TRBV13 combines with J gene TRBJ1-2; 9 bases map to TRBD1. The V and J ends lost 4 bases and 4 bases, in that order; junction bases with no gene match: 4. In germline, CDR1 is PRHDT, CDR2 FYEKMQ (reference sequence). This CDR3 is 14 amino acids long. Written as DNA, the CDR3 is TGTGCCAGCAGCTACCGGGACAGGGCCTATGGCTACACCTTC. Its protein product is CASSYRDRAYGYTF. Full variable domain (outside the CDR3, taken from reference TRBV13 and TRBJ1-2): AAGVIQSPRHLIKEKRETATLKCYPIPRHDTVYWYQQGPGQDPQFLISFYEKMQSDKGSIPDRFSAQQFSDYHSELNMSSLELGDSALYFCASSYRDRAYGYTFGSGTRLTVV.

This clone has only a few counts. The chain has TRBV3-1 (or the pseudogene TRBV3-2) and TRBJ2-3, with no clear D. Per germline, CDR1 LGHDT and CDR2 YNNKEL (reference sequence). The CDR3 consists of 15 residues. The V and J ends lost 5 bases and 0 bases respectively, with 12 bases between them. CDR3 loop: CASSFFRASTDTQYF. CDR3 nucleotides: TGTGCCAGCAGCTTTTTCCGTGCGAGCACAGATACGCAGTATTTT.

The chain combines TRBV6-5 with TRBJ2-3; TRBD2 agrees at 9 bases. The CDR3 is 15 residues long. Per germline, CDR1 MNHEY and CDR2 SVGAGI. V lost 4 bases, J lost 9 bases, and 11 bases stayed unmatched. This chain's CDR3 is CASSSPQRGAWTQYF. The CDR3 bases are TGTGCCAGCAGTTCCCCCCAGCGGGGGGCTTGGACGCAGTATTTT.

The chain recombines TRBV20-1 with TRBJ1-1; D is possibly TRBD1 (5 bases). The germline V and J ends were trimmed by 3 bases and 3 bases, with 11 bases remaining between them. CDR3 length: 13 residues. Germline-derived CDR1 and CDR2 are DFQATT and SNEGSKA (reference sequence). Written as DNA, the CDR3 is TGCAGTGCTAGTACGGGGGGTGACACTGAAGCTTTCTTT. Translating gives CSASTGGDTEAFF.

The J gene is TRBJ2-1, the V gene TRBV30; 10 positions agree with TRBD2. CDR1 is GTSNPN, CDR2 SVGIG, per germline (reference sequence). V lost 0 bases to trimming and J lost 7 bases; unmatched junction nucleotides: 3. There are 14 residues in the CDR3. The CDR3 here is CAWSVTSGMNEQFF. In DNA, the CDR3 is TGTGCCTGGAGTGTCACTAGCGGGATGAATGAGCAGTTCTTC.